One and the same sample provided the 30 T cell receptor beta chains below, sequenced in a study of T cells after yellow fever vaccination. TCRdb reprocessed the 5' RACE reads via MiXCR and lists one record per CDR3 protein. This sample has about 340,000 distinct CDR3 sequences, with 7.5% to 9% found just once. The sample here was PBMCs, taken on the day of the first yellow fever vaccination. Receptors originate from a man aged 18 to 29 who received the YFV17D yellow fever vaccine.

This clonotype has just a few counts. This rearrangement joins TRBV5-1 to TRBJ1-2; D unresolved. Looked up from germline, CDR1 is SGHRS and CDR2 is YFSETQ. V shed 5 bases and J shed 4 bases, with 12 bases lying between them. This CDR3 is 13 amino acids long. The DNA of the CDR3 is TGCGCCAGCAGAAGTGGATCTATCTATGGCTACACCTTC. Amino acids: CASRSGSIYGYTF.

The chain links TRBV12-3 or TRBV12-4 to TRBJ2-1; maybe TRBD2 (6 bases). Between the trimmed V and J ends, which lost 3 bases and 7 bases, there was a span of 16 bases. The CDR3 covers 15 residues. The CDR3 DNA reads TGTGCCAGCAGTTTCTCGCCCCTGGGGGGAAATGAGCAGTTCTTC. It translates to CASSFSPLGGNEQFF.

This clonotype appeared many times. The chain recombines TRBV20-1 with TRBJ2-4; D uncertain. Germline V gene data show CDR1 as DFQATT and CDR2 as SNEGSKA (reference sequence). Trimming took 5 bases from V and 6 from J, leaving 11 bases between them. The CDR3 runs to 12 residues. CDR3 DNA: TGCAGTGCTGGTTCTTTTCGAAACATTCAGTACTTC. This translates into CSAGSFRNIQYF.

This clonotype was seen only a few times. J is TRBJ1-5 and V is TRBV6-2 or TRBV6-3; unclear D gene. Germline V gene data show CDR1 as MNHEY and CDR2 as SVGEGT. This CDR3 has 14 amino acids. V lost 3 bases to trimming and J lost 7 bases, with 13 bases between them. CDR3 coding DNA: TGTGCCAGCAGTTATCCGGCCGAGATGCAGCCCCAGCATTTT. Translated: CASSYPAEMQPQHF.

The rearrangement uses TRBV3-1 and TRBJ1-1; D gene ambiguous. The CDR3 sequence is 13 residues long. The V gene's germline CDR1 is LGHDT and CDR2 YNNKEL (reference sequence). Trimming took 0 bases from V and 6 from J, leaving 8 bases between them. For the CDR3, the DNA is TGTGCCAGCAGCCAAGATAGAAGGGCTGAAGCTTTCTTT. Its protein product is CASSQDRRAEAFF. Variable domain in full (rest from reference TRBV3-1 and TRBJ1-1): DTAVSQTPKYLVTQMGNDKSIKCEQNLGHDTMYWYKQDSKKFLKIMFSYNNKELIINETVPNRFSPKSPDKAHLNLHINSLELGDSAVYFCASSQDRRAEAFFGQGTRLTVV.

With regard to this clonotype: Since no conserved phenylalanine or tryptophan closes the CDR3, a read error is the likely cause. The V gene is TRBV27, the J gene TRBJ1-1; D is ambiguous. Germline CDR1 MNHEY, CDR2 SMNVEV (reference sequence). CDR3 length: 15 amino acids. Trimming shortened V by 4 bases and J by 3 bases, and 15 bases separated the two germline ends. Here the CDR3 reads CASSYSMGWDTEAFL. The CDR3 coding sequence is TGTGCCAGCAGTTACTCTATGGGGTGGGACACTGAAGCTTTCCTT.

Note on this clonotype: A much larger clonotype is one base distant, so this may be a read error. Written as DNA, the CDR3 is TGCGCCAGCAGCCAAGGTGGGATGTATGCACCCCTCCACTTT. Amino acids: CASSQGGMYAPLHF. The gene calls are TRBV4-3 and TRBJ1-6; D is unclear. The germline V gene has CDR1 LGHNA and CDR2 YSLEER. The V gene lost 1 base and the J gene lost 11 bases, with 12 bases spanning the gap. The CDR3 extends over 14 amino acids.

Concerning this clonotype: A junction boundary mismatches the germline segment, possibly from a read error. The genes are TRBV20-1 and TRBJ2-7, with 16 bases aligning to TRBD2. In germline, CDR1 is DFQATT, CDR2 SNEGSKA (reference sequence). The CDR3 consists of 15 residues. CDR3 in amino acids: CCAPGTSGGAIEQYF. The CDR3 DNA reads TGCTGTGCTCCCGGGACTAGCGGGGGGGCGATCGAGCAGTACTTC.

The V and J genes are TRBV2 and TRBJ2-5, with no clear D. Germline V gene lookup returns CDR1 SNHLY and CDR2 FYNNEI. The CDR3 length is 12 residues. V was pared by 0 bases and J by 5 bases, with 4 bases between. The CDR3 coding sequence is TGTGCCAGCAGTGAAGCAATGGAGACCCAGTACTTC. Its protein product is CASSEAMETQYF.

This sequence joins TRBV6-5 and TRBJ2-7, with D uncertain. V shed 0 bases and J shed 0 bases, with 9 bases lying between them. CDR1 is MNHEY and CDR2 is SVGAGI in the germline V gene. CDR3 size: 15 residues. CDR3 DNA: TGTGCCAGCAGTTACTCGGCGGTAAGCTCCTACGAGCAGTACTTC. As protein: CASSYSAVSSYEQYF.

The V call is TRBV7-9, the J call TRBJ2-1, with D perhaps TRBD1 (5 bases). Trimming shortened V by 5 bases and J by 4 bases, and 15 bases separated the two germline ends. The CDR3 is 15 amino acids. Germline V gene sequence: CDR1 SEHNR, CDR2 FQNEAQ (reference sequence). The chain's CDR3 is CASSPLRVLYNEQFF. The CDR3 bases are TGTGCCAGCAGCCCCCTCAGGGTTTTATACAATGAGCAGTTCTTC.

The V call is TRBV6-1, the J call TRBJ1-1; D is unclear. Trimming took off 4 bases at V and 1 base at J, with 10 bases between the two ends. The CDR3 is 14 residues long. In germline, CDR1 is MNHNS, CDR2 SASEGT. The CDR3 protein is CASSAGTTNTEAFF. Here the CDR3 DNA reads TGTGCCAGCAGTGCGGGCACAACGAACACTGAAGCTTTCTTT.

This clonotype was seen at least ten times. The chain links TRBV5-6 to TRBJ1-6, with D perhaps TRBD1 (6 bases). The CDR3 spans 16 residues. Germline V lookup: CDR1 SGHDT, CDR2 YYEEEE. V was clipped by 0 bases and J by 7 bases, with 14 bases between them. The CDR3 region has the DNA TGTGCCAGCAGCTTGGGGCAGGGGTTGGAGAATTCACCCCTCCACTTT. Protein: CASSLGQGLENSPLHF.

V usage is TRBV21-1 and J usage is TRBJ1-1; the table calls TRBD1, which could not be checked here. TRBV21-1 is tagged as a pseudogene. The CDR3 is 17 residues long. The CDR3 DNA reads TGTGCCAGCAGCCCGTCCACTCGACAGGGGGCGAACACTGAAGCTTTCTTT. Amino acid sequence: CASSPSTRQGANTEAFF.

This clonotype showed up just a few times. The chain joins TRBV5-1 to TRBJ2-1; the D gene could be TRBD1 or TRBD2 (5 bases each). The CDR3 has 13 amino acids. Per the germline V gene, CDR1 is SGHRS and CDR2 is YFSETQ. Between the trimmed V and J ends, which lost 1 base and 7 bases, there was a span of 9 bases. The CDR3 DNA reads TGCGCCAGCAGCTTGAGAGGGGAGAATGAGCAGTTCTTC. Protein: CASSLRGENEQFF.

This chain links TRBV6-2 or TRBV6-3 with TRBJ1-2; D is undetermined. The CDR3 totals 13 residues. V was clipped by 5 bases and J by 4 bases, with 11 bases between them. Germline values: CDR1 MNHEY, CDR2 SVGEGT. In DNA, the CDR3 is TGTGCCAGCAGTCCGTCGATGGGCTATGGCTACACCTTC. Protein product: CASSPSMGYGYTF.

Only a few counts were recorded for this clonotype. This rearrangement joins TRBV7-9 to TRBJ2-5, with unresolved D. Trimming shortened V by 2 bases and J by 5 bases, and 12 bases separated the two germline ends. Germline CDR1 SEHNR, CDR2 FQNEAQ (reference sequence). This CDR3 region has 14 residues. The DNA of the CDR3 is TGTGCCAGCAGCTTAAGAAGCCTGTCCGAGACCCAGTACTTC. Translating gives CASSLRSLSETQYF.

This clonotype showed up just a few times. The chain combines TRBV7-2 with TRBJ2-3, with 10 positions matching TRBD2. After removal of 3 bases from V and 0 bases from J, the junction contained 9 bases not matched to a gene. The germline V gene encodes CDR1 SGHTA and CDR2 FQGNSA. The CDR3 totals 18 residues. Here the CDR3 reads CASSFSPSGGASTDTQYF. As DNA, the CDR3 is TGTGCCAGCAGCTTTAGTCCTAGCGGGGGAGCTAGCACAGATACGCAGTATTTT.

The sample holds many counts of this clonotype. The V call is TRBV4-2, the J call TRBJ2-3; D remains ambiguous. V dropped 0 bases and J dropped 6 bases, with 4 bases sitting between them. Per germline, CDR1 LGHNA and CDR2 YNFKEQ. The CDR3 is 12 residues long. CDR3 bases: TGTGCCAGCAGCCAAGAGTATGATACGCAGTATTTT. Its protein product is CASSQEYDTQYF.

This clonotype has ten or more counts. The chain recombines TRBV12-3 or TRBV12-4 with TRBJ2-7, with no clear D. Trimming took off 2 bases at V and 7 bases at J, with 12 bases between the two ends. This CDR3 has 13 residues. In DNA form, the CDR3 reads TGTGCCAGCAGTTTAACCCCCGGCAGGGAGCAGTACTTC. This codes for CASSLTPGREQYF.

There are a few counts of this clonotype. The DNA of the CDR3 is TGTGCCAGCAGTTACTACCTTAGAGGACAGCCCCAGCATTTT. It translates to CASSYYLRGQPQHF. The chain is built from TRBV6-5 and TRBJ1-5; no clear D gene. Germline values: CDR1 MNHEY, CDR2 SVGAGI. CDR3 size: 14 residues. Trimming took 1 base from V and 7 from J, leaving 11 bases between them.

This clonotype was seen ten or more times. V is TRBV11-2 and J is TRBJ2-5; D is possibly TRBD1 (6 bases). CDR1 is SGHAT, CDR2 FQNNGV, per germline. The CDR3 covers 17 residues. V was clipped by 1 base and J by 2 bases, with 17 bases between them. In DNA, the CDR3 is TGTGCCAGCAGCTTAGTACTAGGCGGCCAGGGGCAAGAGACCCAGTACTTC. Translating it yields CASSLVLGGQGQETQYF.

The CDR3 region is CASSLVAGRKNTGELFF. CDR3 DNA: TGTGCCAGCAGCTTGGTCGCGGGCAGAAAGAACACCGGGGAGCTGTTTTTT. The V and J genes are TRBV5-5 and TRBJ2-2, with a possible D match to TRBD2 (5 bases). Looked up from germline, CDR1 is SGHKS and CDR2 is YYEKEE (reference sequence). V was cut by 0 bases and J by 1 base, with 13 bases left in between. The CDR3 contains 17 residues.

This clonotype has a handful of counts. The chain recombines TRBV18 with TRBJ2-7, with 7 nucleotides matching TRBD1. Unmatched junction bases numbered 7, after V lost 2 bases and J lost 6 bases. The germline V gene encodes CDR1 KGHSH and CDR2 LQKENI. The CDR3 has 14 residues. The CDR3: CASSPGTGEIEQYV. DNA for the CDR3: TGTGCCAGCTCACCAGGTACAGGGGAGATCGAGCAGTACGTC.

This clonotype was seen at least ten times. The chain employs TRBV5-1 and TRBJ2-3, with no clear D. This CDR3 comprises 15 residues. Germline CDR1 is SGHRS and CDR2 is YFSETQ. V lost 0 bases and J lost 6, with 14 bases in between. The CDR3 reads CASSLGRSLGDTQYF. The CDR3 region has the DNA TGCGCCAGCAGCTTGGGCCGGTCCCTCGGGGATACGCAGTATTTT.

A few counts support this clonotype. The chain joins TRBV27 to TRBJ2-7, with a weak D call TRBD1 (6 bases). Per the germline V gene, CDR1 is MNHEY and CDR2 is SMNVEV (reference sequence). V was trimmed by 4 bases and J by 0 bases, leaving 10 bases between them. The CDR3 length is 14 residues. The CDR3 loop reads CASSWGPRSYEQYV. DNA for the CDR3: TGTGCCAGCAGTTGGGGGCCCCGCTCCTACGAGCAGTACGTC.

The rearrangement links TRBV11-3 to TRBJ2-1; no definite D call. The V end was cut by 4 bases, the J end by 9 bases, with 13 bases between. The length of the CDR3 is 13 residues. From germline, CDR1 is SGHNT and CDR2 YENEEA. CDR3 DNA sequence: TGTGCCAGCAGCTACCTAGTTTCGCGTGAGCAGTTCTTC. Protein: CASSYLVSREQFF.

In DNA, the CDR3 is TGTGCCAGCAGGTCTGGGGGGGCGGCAGATACGCAGTATTTT. Its translation is CASRSGGAADTQYF. The chain is built from TRBV7-3 and TRBJ2-3, with D possibly being TRBD2 (7 bases). CDR1 and CDR2 (germline): SGHTA, FQGTGA. The CDR3 is made up of 14 amino acids. Trimming took off 6 bases at V and 4 bases at J, with 14 bases between the two ends. Full variable domain (missing parts from reference TRBV7-3 and TRBJ2-3): GAGVSQTPSNKVTEKGKYVELRCDPISGHTALYWYRQSLGQGPEFLIYFQGTGAADDSGLPNDRFFAVRPEGSVSTLKIQRTERGDSAVYLCASRSGGAADTQYFGPGTRLTVL.

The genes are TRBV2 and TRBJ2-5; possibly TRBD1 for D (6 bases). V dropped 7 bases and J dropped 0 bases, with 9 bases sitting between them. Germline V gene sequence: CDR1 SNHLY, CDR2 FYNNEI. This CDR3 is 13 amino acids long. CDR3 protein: CASNRVYQETQYF. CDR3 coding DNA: TGTGCCAGCAACAGGGTCTACCAAGAGACCCAGTACTTC.

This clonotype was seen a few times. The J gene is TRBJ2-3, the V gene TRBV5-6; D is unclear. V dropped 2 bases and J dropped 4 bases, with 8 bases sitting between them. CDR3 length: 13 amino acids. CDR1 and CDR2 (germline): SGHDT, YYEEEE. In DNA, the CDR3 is TGTGCCAGCAGCTTAGGGTCCCCAGATACGCAGTATTTT. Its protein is CASSLGSPDTQYF.